Detailed here is one TCR beta chain. This CDR3 is 15 amino acids long. V lost 5 bases, J lost 1 base, and 14 bases lay in between. Germline V gives CDR1 SGHTA, CDR2 FQGNSA. The data originate from a study of blood T cell repertoires in COVID-19. As for the study in general: The cDNA or gDNA used as material had been derived from T cells, B-cell-depleted T cells, or PBMCs.

TCRdb's copy holds only in-frame clones and misses some; the assay was immunoSEQ multiplex PCR. The sample consists of around 160,000 clones, around 82% of them appearing once. This TCR derives from a man between 60 and 75 years old with active or convalescent COVID-19. The sequenced sample was peripheral blood. The chain combines TRBV7-2 with TRBJ1-2; D might be TRBD1 (6 bases). The CDR3 sequence: CASSPPGHYNYGYTF. CDR3 nucleotide sequence: TGTGCCAGCAGCCCTCCGGGACATTATAACTATGGCTACACCTTC. Filled out from reference TRBV7-2 and TRBJ1-2, the complete variable domain reads GAGVSQSPSNKVTEKGKDVELRCDPISGHTALYWYRQSLGQGLEFLIYFQGNSAPDKSGLPSDRFSAERTGGSVSTLTIQRTQQEDSAVYLCASSPPGHYNYGYTFGSGTRLTVV.